The entry that follows covers one T cell receptor beta chain sequence. What antigen it recognizes has not been identified. Base qualities were left out, and no much larger clone turns up one base away. This sample is drawn from a study of blood T cell dynamics during melanoma immunotherapy (TCRdb year 2020). The study in broad terms: Patients with metastatic melanoma were treated with first-line pembrolizumab or nivolumab plus ipilimumab as standard of care in the United Kingdom. The training cohort consisted of consecutive patients, while an additional independent group of patients from the same centre was pooled to form an external validation set. To find early correlates of response, peripheral T cell receptor repertoires were profiled in metastatic melanoma patients before and after one cycle of checkpoint inhibitor therapy.

A fixed 350 ng of DNA was loaded for every bulk PBMC sample. The immunoSEQ TCRb Assay kit was used according to manufacturer instructions to amplify TCR beta CDR3 sequences from genomic DNA. The KAPA Library Quantification Kit for Illumina platforms was used to quantify the pooled libraries by qPCR. Pooled libraries were sequenced on an Illumina NextSeq 500, clustered at about 0.55-1.2 pM. The source study handled its data this way. TCR data were analyzed using immunoSEQ ANALYZER and the R LymphoSeq package. A rearrangement efficiency score was calculated as productive divided by the sum of productive and non-productive CDR3 sequences. Clonality was measured with the Gini coefficient and diversity with the Renyi index at alpha=1, compared pairwise between timepoints within each patient. In LymphoSeq, clonal relatedness was computed with an edit distance of 3 and repertoire similarity was computed with the Bhattacharyya coefficient. Linear discriminant analysis on week-3 changes in clonality and diversity was built with the R MASS and caret packages to classify response. Sourced from immuneACCESS, this table was stored by TCRdb with only in-frame sequences that have V and J called. A share of the clones is absent; for the studies checked, an unresolved V gene accounts for under half, and the remainder has no known explanation. V and J calls and clone size come straight from that table; D and trimming were deduced from the DNA. This sample is represented by more than 15,000 clones; approximately 80% of them were singletons. About 7.6% of the sample goes to the ten largest clones.

What this sample's time point label stands for: pre-treatment baseline. Blood samples were taken before treatment (T0) and at week 3 (W3), following the first cycle of checkpoint blockade. Except for two patients with rapid clinical progression, response was assessed 12 weeks after the first infusion by RECIST 1.1; disease control meant complete response, partial response or stable disease. Patients with prior systemic cancer treatment, concomitant immunosuppressant therapy or synchronous other active malignancies were excluded. TCR beta was sequenced in both bulk PBMC and plasma cell-free DNA in order to track circulating cells as well as T cell turnover. Lymphoprep and SepMate tubes were used to isolate PBMC from blood, and red cell lysis was then performed. QIAamp DNA Blood Mini kits were used to extract DNA from PBMC and from sorted T cell subsets. CDR1 and CDR2, looked up from the germline V gene, are MDHEN and SYDVKM. Germline trimming amounts to 6 bases on V and 0 bases on J, with 7 as the count of junction bases outside the gene matches. Counted from cysteine to phenylalanine, this CDR3 has 16 amino acids. Only the CDR3 region is kept as DNA, spanning 48 bases read in frame from base 1.

On the study overall, not on this receptor specifically: The relatively small sample size was acknowledged as a potential limitation on generalization of the results. A bifurcated reorganization of the PBMC repertoire at W3, with increased clonality or increased diversity, was observed in patients who later achieved disease control, unlike in progressors. Whether the T cell clones driving repertoire changes were melanoma-specific or reflected general immune activation could not be determined in the study.

The source of this sequence is a human donor with melanoma. The chain is assembled from TRBV28 and TRBJ2-5; 10 of the junction bases match TRBD1. This specimen consisted of blood, obtained from a patient treated with checkpoint blockade. CDR3 region: CASRSLGQGYQETQYF. The bases are TGTGCCAGCAGATCCCTGGGACAGGGGTACCAAGAGACCCAGTACTTC.